This T cell receptor (beta chain) was observed in a study of shared clonotypes between healthy human individuals. Germline V lookup: CDR1 MDHEN, CDR2 SYDVKM. V was clipped by 2 bases and J by 0 bases, with 19 bases between them. The length of the CDR3 is 19 residues. The input for sorted-subset replicate PCRs was around 200 ng DNA, about 30,000 T cell genomes. Generated by immunoSEQ multiplex PCR, the TCRdb table keeps only in-frame clones and is missing some. Seen here are approximately 1.1 million clones, around three quarters observed once, and the top ten hold approximately 0.5%. The TCR comes from a man younger than 35 in good health. Some clones in this sample may be carry-over from other donors' samples. The chain joins TRBV28 to TRBJ2-2; no definite D call. Sequenced sample: memory CD4+ T cells from PBMCs. As for subset: CD45RA-negative fraction. The CDR3 sequence is CASSLLGGAMTTNTGELFF. The CDR3, as DNA: TGTGCCAGCAGTTTACTCGGCGGAGCCATGACGACGAACACCGGGGAGCTGTTTTTT.